The sequence of this T cell receptor (beta chain) was determined in a study of PD-L1 blockade in urothelial cancer. Overall study context: Analyses used blood from 3 weeks (second dose) and 6 weeks after treatment start. A median blood sample held around 130,000 T cells and 75,000 to 85,000 unique TCRs.

A spike-in of synthetic TCR analog templates was added to each PCR. TCRdb keeps only in-frame clones here, not all; method: immunoSEQ multiplex PCR. The data contain 25,000 to 30,000 clones, around nine tenths of them singletons. Patients in the study were battling locally advanced or metastatic urothelial carcinoma. This material consisted of PBMCs, taken around atezolizumab (anti-PD-L1) treatment. This TCR was sampled from a man aged 45 to 65 with urothelial cancer.

The CDR3, as DNA: TGTGCCAGCAGGCGGACAGGGGGCAAGGGATATGAGCAGTTCTTC. This encodes CASRRTGGKGYEQFF. This chain links TRBV2 with TRBJ2-1; 11 nucleotides line up with TRBD1. This CDR3 comprises 15 residues. V lost 6 bases, J lost 8 bases, and 9 bases stayed unmatched. Germline values: CDR1 SNHLY, CDR2 FYNNEI.